This note documents a single T cell receptor (beta chain) sequence. The antigen is not known. The data were obtained in a study of T cell responses to AZD1222 COVID-19 vaccine. Study-level information: The analysis combined second doses at about 4 or about 12 weeks.

General study points: Vaccine-related CD4 TCRs covered spike, predominating at 160-218 and 743-854. Within unmutated variant regions lay the reported targets of nearly half of spike-specific TCRs. Clonal diversity was possibly underestimated, and white British individuals and females predominated among donors.

Using immunoSEQ multiplex PCR, the repertoire was profiled, and TCRdb retains in-frame clones only, with some absent. This table holds 120,000 or so clones, about 90% found once. This TCR was sampled from an adult in good health. This material consisted of peripheral blood, taken on day 0 of AZD1222 vaccination.

CDR3 DNA sequence: TGTGCCAGTAGTAACCGGGCAACTAATGAAAAACTGTTTTTT. Its protein is CASSNRATNEKLFF. The rearrangement uses TRBV19 and TRBJ1-4; D unresolved. In germline, CDR1 is LNHDA, CDR2 SQIVND (reference sequence). The CDR3 has 14 amino acids. Trimming shortened V by 4 bases and J by 0 bases, and 6 bases separated the two germline ends. The full variable domain, its missing parts supplied by reference TRBV19 and TRBJ1-4, is DGGITQSPKYLFRKEGQNVTLSCEQNLNHDAMYWYRQDPGQGLRLIYYSQIVNDFQKGDIAEGYSVSREKKESFPLTVTSAQKNPTAFYLCASSNRATNEKLFFGSGTQLSVL.